This TCR beta chain was retrieved from a study of T cells in Graves' hyperthyroidism and ophthalmopathy. Whole-study context: The blood sample was taken at first diagnosis, before treatment began. Overall study results and limits: Researchers found most expanded thyroid clonotypes above 0.001 in blood as well.

Of note for this clonotype: Its antigen is not known.

RNA transcripts yielded amplified TCR beta CDR3 regions. TCR CDR3 underwent first-round RT-PCR with the HTBI primer set. TCRdb re-analysed the multiplex PCR reads in MiXCR, keeping a single row per CDR3 protein. Among hundreds of thousands of distinct CDR3 sequences, more than 15% were seen once, and the ten largest hold less than 15%. The definition of stable Graves' hyperthyroidism was no ophthalmopathy progression within 18 months. CDR1 is MDHEN and CDR2 is SYDVKM in the germline V gene. The length of the CDR3 is 14 residues. Germline trimming cut 2 bases from V and 5 bases from J; bases unmatched to any gene: 3.

The material sequenced was blood. The chain links TRBV28 to TRBJ2-1, with TRBD2 matching over 7 bases. The sequence was obtained from a woman aged 18-29 years with Graves' hyperthyroidism. This CDR3 reads CASSLGGGDNEQFF. The DNA of the CDR3 is TGTGCCAGCAGTTTAGGGGGGGGAGACAATGAGCAGTTCTTC. Drawing the rest from reference TRBV28 and TRBJ2-1, the complete variable domain is DVKVTQSSRYLVKRTGEKVFLECVQDMDHENMFWYRQDPGLGLRLIYFSYDVKMKEKGDIPEGYSVSREKKERFSLILESASTNQTSMYLCASSLGGGDNEQFFGPGTRLTVL.